This TCR beta chain was profiled in a study of blood T cells in healthy people across ages (dated by TCRdb to the mid-2010s). Context from the whole study: In model experiments, template switching captured roughly one uniquely barcoded TCR beta cDNA molecule for every two T cells. Donors were grouped into four age groups: young (average approximately 15 years), middle-aged (39), aged (about 60) and long-lived (around 80). Using the same blood draw, the study looked at two additional independent replicas of 1 million unique cDNA reads for two donors, one aged 18 to 29 and the other aged 80 or older. To track age-related changes in TCR beta repertoire diversity, the study relied on deep sequencing normalized with unique cDNA molecular identifiers. General study outcomes and caveats: Compared with the aged group, the long-lived group had more naive CD4+ T cells, fewer expanded clones and increased TCR diversity, a pattern suggesting age selection. The percentage of naive T cells measured by flow cytometry correlated strongly with observed TCR beta diversity. Because donor CMV infection status was unknown, age-related changes in expanded clonotypes were potentially confounded. Since profiling was done on bulk unsorted PBMCs, naive and antigen-experienced compartments could not be conclusively compared. Estimates of total diversity based on one million sequenced T cells were regarded as lower bounds and as underestimates. Observed TCR beta diversity per million T cells fell roughly linearly with age, and a significant reduction was already apparent by age roughly 40.

The germline V and J ends show losses of 5 bases and 2 bases respectively, and no gene match explains 10 bases of the junction. The germline V gene (reference sequence) sets CDR1 to LNHDA and CDR2 to SQIVND. The CDR3 runs 16 residues from the cysteine to the phenylalanine. The retained sequence is limited to the CDR3, 48 bases, with the frame set at the first base. The receptor library was made with 5' RACE. Sequencer: Illumina HiSeq 2500. A second PCR of about 6 to 11 cycles was performed with a sample-barcoded 5' primer and a J-beta primer mix. Each TCR beta cDNA molecule received a unique molecular identifier from a template-switch 5' adaptor carrying 12 random nucleotides. Each sample yielded at least 2.5 million CDR3-containing paired-end reads. All of the RNA was converted into first-strand cDNA using the Mint cDNA synthesis kit, with a TRBC-specific oligonucleotide serving as the primer. After uracil-DNA glycosylase treatment, a first 18-cycle PCR used universal primers M1SS and BC2_uni_R on all cDNA. The study's processing was this. Each sample was normalized by randomly selecting 1 million high-quality reads, each carrying a distinct molecular identifier. Instead of being binned into consensus sequences, reads with shared molecular identifiers were discarded. MiTCR, with a Q25 quality threshold and the strictest error-elimination algorithm, was used for CDR3 identification, clonotype clustering and error correction. A nonparametric unseen species model with Euler transformation was used to estimate lower-bound total TCR beta diversity. TCRdb took the public reads, trimmed them with fastp at Q25, ran MiXCR for clone calling and kept in-frame beta chains. For every CDR3 protein sequence, its rows merge into one entry that carries the most common genes and DNA. The V and J calls shown here were made by TCRdb, not taken from the authors' results. Within this sample are 750,000 or so distinct CDR3 sequences, with approximately 25% of them counted one time only. The ten most abundant clones make up 9.4% of the sample.

Donors were roughly 40 systemically healthy Caucasian individuals from Russia aged roughly 6 to 90 years. Roughly 9.5 milliliters of peripheral blood were drawn from each donor into EDTA-treated Vacutainer tubes. PBMCs were isolated by Ficoll-Paque density-gradient centrifugation, with at least 6.5 million obtained per sample. Trizol reagent was used to extract total RNA from the PBMCs, yielding at least 6 micrograms per sample. Naive CD45RAhigh/CD27high T cell percentages were measured by flow cytometry on a PBMC aliquot from every donor. About this clonotype itself: Its antigen is not yet known. Base quality data are lacking; no much larger clone is found one base away.

The same data also went into a second study, on T cells of mothers and their children. That second publication adds: Nine systemically healthy Caucasian individuals, comprising three mothers and their six children, were included as donors. cDNA synthesis consumed the entire amount of extracted RNA, loaded at 1.5 ug RNA in each 15 ul reaction. In the second PCR, the M1S primer introduced both the sample barcodes and 2-4 random nucleotides. Over 9 million TCR beta CDR3 reads came from each mother, compared with several million reads from each child. Thymic selection shapes the output of TCR recombination in a similar way in related and unrelated pairs, and inherited differences have a minor effect. Related mother-child pairs always showed normalized repertoire overlap that was slightly higher than in unrelated mother-child pairs, though the difference was never significant. No persistent microchimeric T cell clones were found, with a detection sensitivity of approximately 95 clones per million clonotypes. To look for features that set related mother-child pairs apart from unrelated individuals, the researchers ran deep NGS to compare the TCR beta repertoires of mothers and children. On average, the children were 11 +/- 4 years old, while the mothers were approximately 41 +/- 4 years old. After adapter ligation was performed with NEBNext reagents, the libraries were sequenced on an Illumina HiSeq 2000 with 100+100 nt paired-end reads. To prevent cross-contamination, the mother and child libraries were prepared a month apart and were sequenced in separate runs. Between roughly 450,000 and 2,000,000 distinct TCR beta clonotypes were identified per donor. Naive TCR beta clonotypes were estimated from low-frequency clonotypes matched to each donor's FACS-determined naive share, without sorting.

This receptor was identified in a boy younger than 18 in good health. The chain is made from TRBV19 and TRBJ2-7; TRBD1 aligns with 9 central bases. The sequencing input was blood. The CDR3 corresponds to CASSPPPGQGPYEQYF. The sequenced DNA is TGTGCCAGTAGTCCCCCACCGGGACAGGGACCCTACGAGCAGTACTTC.